A few counts support the clone carrying this TCR beta chain. Its specificity is unknown. These data originate in a study of type 1 regulatory T cells. Study at large: An in vitro protocol generated T-allo10, a Tr1-enriched, alloantigen-specific CD4 T cell product. Study results and caveats: Type 1 regulatory T cells had a more restricted TCR repertoire than non-type 1 regulatory T cells.

Germline CDR1 SEHNR, CDR2 FQNEAQ (reference sequence). This CDR3 region has 13 residues. V lost 5 bases to trimming and J lost 6 bases; unmatched junction nucleotides: 3. TCRdb recomputed calls from the reads with MiXCR, one row per CDR3 protein. The sample gives tens of thousands of distinct CDR3 sequences, less than 25% of which show up once; roughly 8.3% is in the top ten. The sequenced material came from cultured type 1 regulatory T (Tr1) cells, either the whole culture or a sorted fraction (not recorded which). This rearrangement joins TRBV7-9 to TRBJ2-2; 7 bases are shared with TRBD2. The sequence came from a human donor in good health. CDR3 bases: TGTGCCAGCAGCCCCGGACTAGCCGGGGAGCTGTTTTTT. Translated: CASSPGLAGELFF.